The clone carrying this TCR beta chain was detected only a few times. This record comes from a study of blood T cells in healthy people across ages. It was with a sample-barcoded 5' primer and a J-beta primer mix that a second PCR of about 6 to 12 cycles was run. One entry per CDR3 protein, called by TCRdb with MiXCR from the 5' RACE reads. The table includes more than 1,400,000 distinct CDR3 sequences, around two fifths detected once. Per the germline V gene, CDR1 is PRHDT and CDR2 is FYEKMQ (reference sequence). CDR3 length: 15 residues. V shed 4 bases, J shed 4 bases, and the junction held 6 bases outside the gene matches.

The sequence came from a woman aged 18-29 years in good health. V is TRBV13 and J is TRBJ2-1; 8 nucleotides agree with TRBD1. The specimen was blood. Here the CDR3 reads CASSSGTGEYNEQFF. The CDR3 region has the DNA TGTGCCAGCAGCTCCGGGACAGGAGAATACAATGAGCAGTTCTTC.